Sequencing of this T cell receptor beta chain was carried out in a study of CXCR3-negative and CXCR3-positive naive CD8 T cells. Study-wide results and limits: The naive subsets expressed comparable surface CD5, and the authors inferred TCR strength from TRB CDR3 properties. Memory CD8+ cells showed much lower diversity, while both naive subsets displayed comparably high diversity.

In preparing the TRB cDNA libraries, 5' RACE with UMI labels was used. With the 5' RACE reads reprocessed, TCRdb shows one record per CDR3 protein and no DNA. The listing records about 41,000 distinct CDR3 sequences. Looked up from germline, CDR1 is SQVTM and CDR2 is ANQGSEA. The CDR3 consists of 13 residues. A note on this clonotype: What it binds is not known.

The chain carries TRBV29-1 and TRBJ2-3; TCRdb proposes TRBD1, but this gene call is untestable without DNA. Sequences were obtained from naive CXCR3- CD8+ T cells from blood. The subset was: CD45RO-CCR7+CD27+CD95- naive CD8+ T cells lacking CXCR3 (TNR3-). This TCR was sampled from a human donor in good health. Some clones in this sample may be carry-over from other donors' samples. This chain's CDR3 is CSVTTGWTDTQYF.